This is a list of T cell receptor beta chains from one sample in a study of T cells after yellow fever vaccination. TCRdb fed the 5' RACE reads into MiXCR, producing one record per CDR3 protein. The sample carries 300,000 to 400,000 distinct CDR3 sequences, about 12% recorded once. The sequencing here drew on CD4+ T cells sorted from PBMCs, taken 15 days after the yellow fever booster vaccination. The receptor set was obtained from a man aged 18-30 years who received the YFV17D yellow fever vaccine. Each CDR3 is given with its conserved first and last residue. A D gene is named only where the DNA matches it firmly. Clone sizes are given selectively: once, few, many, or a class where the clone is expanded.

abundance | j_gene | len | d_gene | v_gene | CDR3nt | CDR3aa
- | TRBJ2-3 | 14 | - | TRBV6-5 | TGTGCCAGCAGTTACTCGGAGGACACAGATACGCAGTATTTT | CASSYSEDTDTQYF
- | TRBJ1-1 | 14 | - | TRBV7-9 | TGTGCCAGCAGCTTATTGGCGAGCAGTGCTGAAGCTTTCTTT | CASSLLASSAEAFF
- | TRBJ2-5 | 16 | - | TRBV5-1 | TGCGCCAGCAGCTTGGCCGGGGTTGGGGCCCAAGAGACCCAGTACTTC | CASSLAGVGAQETQYF
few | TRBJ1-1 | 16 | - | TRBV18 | TGTGCCAGCTCACCGCCCGGGGGGGGGAGTAGGACTGAAGCTTTCTTT | CASSPPGGGSRTEAFF
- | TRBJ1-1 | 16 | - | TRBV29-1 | TGCAGCGTTGAAGCAGGGAGCGGGCGTATGAACACTGAAGCTTTCTTT | CSVEAGSGRMNTEAFF
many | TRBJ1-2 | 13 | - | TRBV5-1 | TGTGCCAGCAGCTTAGGCAGGGGTGGAGGCTACACCTTC | CASSLGRGGGYTF
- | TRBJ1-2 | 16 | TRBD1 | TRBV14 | TGTGCCAGCAGCCAAGATCAGAACAGGGGGCCTTTAGGCTACACCTTC | CASSQDQNRGPLGYTF
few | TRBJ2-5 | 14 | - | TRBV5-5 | TGTGCCAGCAGCCCCCGGGTCCCCAGGGAGACCCAGTACTTC | CASSPRVPRETQYF
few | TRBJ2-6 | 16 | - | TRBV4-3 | TGCGCCAGCAGCCAAGACCACCTCCCTGGGGCCAACGTCCTGACTTTC | CASSQDHLPGANVLTF
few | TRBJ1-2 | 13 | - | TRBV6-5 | TGTGCCAGCCAAAGAGAGATCGGGGATGGCTACACCTTC | CASQREIGDGYTF
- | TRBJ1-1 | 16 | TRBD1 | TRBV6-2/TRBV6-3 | TGTGCCAGCAGTTACCCACTAAGGACAGGGAACACTGAAGCTTTCTTT | CASSYPLRTGNTEAFF
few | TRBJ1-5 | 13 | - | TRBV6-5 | TGTGCCAGCAGTTCGGAGCGGGGGGGGCCCCAGCATTTT | CASSSERGGPQHF